What follows is one T cell receptor (beta chain) and its context. Its specificity is not known. These data belong to a study of response to subunit inactivated influenza vaccine. Study-level findings and limits: The authors put forward the suggestion that each seasonal influenza vaccination may bring in only a limited number of new T cells.

One entry per CDR3 protein, called by TCRdb with MiXCR from the RT-PCR reads. The table lists 630,000 or so distinct CDR3 sequences, around a sixth of them singletons, with roughly 12% in the top ten. V shed 7 bases and J shed 3 bases, with 18 bases lying between them. Germline V gene sequence: CDR1 MNHNS, CDR2 SASEGT. CDR3 size: 15 residues. The TCR was taken from a man between 50 and 59 years old who received an inactivated influenza vaccine. The material sequenced was PBMCs from blood, taken roughly 13 days after vaccination. V usage is TRBV6-1 and J usage is TRBJ1-1; D uncertain. The CDR3: CASTPSRPADTEAFF. DNA of the CDR3: TGTGCCAGCACCCCGTCACGGCCGGCTGACACTGAAGCTTTCTTT.